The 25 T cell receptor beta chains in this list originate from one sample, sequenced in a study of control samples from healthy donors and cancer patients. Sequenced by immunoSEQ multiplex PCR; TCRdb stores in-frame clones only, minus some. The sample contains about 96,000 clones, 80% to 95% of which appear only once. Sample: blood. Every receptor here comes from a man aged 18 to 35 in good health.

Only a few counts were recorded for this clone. The CDR3 protein is CASSLQGAVTDTQYF. The CDR3 DNA reads TGCGCCAGCAGCTTGCAGGGGGCAGTTACAGATACGCAGTATTTT. V gene TRBV5-1 combines with J gene TRBJ2-3; 8 bases are shared with TRBD1. This CDR3 comprises 15 residues. Germline V gene data show CDR1 as SGHRS and CDR2 as YFSETQ. V lost 1 base to trimming and J lost 3 bases; unmatched junction nucleotides: 4. The full variable domain, completed using reference TRBV5-1 and TRBJ2-3, is KAGVTQTPRYLIKTRGQQVTLSCSPISGHRSVSWYQQTPGQGLQFLFEYFSETQRNKGNFPGRFSGRQFSNSRSEMNVSTLELGDSALYLCASSLQGAVTDTQYFGPGTRLTVL.

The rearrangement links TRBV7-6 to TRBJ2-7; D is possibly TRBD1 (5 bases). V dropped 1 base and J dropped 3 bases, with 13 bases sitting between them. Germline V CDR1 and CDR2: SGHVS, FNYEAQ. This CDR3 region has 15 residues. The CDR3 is CASSLEGRGGYEQYF. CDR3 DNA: TGTGCCAGCAGCTTAGAGGGAAGGGGCGGCTACGAGCAGTACTTC.

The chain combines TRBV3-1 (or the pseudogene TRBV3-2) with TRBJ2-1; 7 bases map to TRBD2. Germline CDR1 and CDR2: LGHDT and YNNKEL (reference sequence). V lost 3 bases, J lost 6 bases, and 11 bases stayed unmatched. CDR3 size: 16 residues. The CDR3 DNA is TGTGCCAGCAGCCAGCTCTCAGGGCGGGAGATCAATGAGCAGTTCTTC. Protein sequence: CASSQLSGREINEQFF.

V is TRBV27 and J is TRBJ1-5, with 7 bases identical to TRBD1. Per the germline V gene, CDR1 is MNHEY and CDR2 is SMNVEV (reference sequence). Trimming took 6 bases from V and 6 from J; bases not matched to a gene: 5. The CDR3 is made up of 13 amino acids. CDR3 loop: CASSLTGVQPQHF. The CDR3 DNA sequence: TGTGCCAGCAGCTTAACAGGGGTTCAGCCCCAGCATTTT.

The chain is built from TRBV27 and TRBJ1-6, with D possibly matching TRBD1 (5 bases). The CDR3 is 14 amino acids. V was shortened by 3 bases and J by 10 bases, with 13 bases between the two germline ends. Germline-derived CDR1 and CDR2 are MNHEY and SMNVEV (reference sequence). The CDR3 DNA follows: TGTGCCAGCAGTTTCGCAGGGCAACACTCACCCCTCCACTTT. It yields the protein CASSFAGQHSPLHF.

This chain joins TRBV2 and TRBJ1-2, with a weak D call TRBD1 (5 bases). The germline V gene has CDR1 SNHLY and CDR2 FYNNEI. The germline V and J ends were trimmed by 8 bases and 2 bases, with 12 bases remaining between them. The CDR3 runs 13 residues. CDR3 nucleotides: TGTGCCAGCGACCGGTCAGGGAACTATGGCTACACCTTC. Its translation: CASDRSGNYGYTF.

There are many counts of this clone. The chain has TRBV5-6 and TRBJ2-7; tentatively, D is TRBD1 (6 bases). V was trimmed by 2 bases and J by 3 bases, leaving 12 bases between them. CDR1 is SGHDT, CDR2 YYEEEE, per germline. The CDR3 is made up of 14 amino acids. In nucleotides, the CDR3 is TGTGCCAGCAGCTTAAACAGGGCCCGCTACGAGCAGTACTTC. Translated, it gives CASSLNRARYEQYF.

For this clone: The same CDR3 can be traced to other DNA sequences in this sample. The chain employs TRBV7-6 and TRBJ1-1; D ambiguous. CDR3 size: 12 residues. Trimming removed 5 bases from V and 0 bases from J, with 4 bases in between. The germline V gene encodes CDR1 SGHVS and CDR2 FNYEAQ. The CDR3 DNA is TGTGCCAGCAGCCCCCTGAACACTGAAGCTTTCTTT. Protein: CASSPLNTEAFF.

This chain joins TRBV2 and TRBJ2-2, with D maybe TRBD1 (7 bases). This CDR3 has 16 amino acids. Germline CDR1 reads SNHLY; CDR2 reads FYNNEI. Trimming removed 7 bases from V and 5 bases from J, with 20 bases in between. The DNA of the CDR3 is TGTGCCAGCATGCGGGACAGTGACCCTGTGACCGGGGAGCTGTTTTTT. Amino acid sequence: CASMRDSDPVTGELFF.

The CDR3 DNA sequence: TGCGCCAGCAGCCAAGACGAGACAGGAATATATAGCAATCAGCCCCAGCATTTT. This encodes CASSQDETGIYSNQPQHF. The chain has TRBV4-1 and TRBJ1-5; D may be TRBD1 (6 bases). Germline-derived CDR1 and CDR2 are MGHRA and YSYEKL. This CDR3 is built from 18 residues. The V end was cut by 0 bases, the J end by 0 bases, with 15 bases between.

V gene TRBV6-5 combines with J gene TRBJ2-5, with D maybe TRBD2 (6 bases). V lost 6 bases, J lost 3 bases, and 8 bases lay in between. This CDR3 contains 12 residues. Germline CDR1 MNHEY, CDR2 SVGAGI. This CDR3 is CASRGLKETQYF. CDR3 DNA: TGTGCCAGCAGAGGACTAAAAGAGACCCAGTACTTC.

The CDR3, as DNA: TGTGCCAGCACCGAAGGTGGCAGCTCCGAGGGCACTGAAGCTTTCTTT. Amino acid sequence: CASTEGGSSEGTEAFF. The gene calls are TRBV2 and TRBJ1-1, with unresolved D. The CDR3 loop spans 16 amino acids. Trimming stripped 7 bases from V and 4 bases from J, with 22 bases between. Germline CDR1 and CDR2: SNHLY and FYNNEI.

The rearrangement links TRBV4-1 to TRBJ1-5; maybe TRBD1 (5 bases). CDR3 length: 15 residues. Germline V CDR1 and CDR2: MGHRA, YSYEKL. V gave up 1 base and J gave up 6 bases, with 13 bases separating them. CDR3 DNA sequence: TGCGCCAGCAGCCAAGGTTTAGGGGTTCGTCAGCCCCAGCATTTT. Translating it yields CASSQGLGVRQPQHF.

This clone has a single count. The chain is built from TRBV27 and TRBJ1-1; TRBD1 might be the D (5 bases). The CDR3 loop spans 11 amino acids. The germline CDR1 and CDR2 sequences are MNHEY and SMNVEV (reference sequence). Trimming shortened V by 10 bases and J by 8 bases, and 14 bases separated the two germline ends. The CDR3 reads CATWGNREAFF. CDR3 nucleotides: TGTGCCACCTGGGGGAATAGGGAAGCTTTCTTT.

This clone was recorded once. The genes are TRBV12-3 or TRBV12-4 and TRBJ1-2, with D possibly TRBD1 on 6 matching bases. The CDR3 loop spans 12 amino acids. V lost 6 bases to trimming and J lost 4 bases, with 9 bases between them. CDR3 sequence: CASRQGSYGYTF. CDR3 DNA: TGTGCCAGCAGACAGGGTAGCTATGGCTACACCTTC.

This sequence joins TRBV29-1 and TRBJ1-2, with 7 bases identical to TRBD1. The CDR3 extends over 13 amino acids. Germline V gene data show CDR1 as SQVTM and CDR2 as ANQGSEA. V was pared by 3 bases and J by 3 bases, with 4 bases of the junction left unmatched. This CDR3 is CSVDRGEDYGYTF. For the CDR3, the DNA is TGCAGCGTTGACAGGGGGGAAGACTATGGCTACACCTTC.

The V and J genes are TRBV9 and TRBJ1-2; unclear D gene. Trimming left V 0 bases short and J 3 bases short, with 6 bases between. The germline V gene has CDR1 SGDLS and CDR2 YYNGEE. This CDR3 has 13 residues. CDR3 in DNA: TGTGCCAGCAGCGTAGTTGGGGACTATGGCTACACCTTC. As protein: CASSVVGDYGYTF. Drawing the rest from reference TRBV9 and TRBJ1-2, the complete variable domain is DSGVTQTPKHLITATGQRVTLRCSPRSGDLSVYWYQQSLDQGLQFLIQYYNGEERAKGNILERFSAQQFPDLHSELNLSSLELGDSALYFCASSVVGDYGYTFGSGTRLTVV.

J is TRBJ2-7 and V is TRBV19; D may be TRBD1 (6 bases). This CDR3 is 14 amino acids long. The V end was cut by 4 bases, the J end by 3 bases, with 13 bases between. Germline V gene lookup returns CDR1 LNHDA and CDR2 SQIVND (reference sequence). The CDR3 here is CASSNQGHGYEQYF. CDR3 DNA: TGTGCCAGTAGTAACCAGGGGCATGGCTACGAGCAGTACTTC.

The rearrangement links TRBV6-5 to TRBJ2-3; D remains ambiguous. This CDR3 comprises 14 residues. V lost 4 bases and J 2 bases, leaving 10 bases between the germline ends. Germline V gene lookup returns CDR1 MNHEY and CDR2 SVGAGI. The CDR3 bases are TGTGCCAGCAGTTTGAGGAATCCCACAGATACGCAGTATTTT. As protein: CASSLRNPTDTQYF.

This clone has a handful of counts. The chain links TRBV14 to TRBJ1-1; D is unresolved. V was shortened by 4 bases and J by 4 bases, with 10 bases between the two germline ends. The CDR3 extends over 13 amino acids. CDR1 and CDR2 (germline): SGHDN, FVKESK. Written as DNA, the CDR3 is TGTGCCAGCAGCCTTCAGGACCCCACTGAAGCTTTCTTT. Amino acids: CASSLQDPTEAFF.

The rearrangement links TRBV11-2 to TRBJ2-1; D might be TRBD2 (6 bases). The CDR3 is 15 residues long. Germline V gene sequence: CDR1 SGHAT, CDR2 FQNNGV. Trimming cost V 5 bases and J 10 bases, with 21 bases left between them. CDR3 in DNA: TGTGCCAGCAGCCCCCCGGGACTTGACTCTGGAGAGCAGTTCTTC. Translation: CASSPPGLDSGEQFF. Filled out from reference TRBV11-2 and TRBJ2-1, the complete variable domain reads EAGVAQSPRYKIIEKRQSVAFWCNPISGHATLYWYQQILGQGPKLLIQFQNNGVVDDSQLPKDRFSAERLKGVDSTLKIQPAKLEDSAVYLCASSPPGLDSGEQFFGPGTRLTVL.

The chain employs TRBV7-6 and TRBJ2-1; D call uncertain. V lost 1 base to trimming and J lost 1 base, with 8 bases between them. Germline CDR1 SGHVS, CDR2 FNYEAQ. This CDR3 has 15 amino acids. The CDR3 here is CASSLELFSYNEQFF. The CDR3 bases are TGTGCCAGCAGCTTAGAACTATTTTCCTACAATGAGCAGTTCTTC.

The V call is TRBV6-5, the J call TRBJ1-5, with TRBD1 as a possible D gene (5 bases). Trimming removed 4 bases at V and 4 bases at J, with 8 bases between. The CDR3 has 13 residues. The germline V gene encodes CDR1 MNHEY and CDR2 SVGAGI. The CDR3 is CASSSRGNQPQHF. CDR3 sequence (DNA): TGTGCCAGCAGTTCCCGGGGGAATCAGCCCCAGCATTTT.

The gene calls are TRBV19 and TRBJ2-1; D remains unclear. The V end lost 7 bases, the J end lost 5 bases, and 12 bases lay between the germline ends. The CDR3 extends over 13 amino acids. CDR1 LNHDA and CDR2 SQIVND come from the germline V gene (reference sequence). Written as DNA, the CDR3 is TGTGCCAGTATGACGAACGAGCACAATGAGCAGTTCTTC. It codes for CASMTNEHNEQFF.

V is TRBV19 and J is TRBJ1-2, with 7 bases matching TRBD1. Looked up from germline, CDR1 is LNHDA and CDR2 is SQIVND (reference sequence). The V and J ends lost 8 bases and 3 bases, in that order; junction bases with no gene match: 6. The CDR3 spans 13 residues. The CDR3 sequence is CASFRTGDYGYTF. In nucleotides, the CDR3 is TGTGCCAGTTTCCGGACAGGAGACTATGGCTACACCTTC.